This T cell receptor (beta chain) was captured in a study of blood T cell repertoires in COVID-19. Study background: There were acute and convalescent COVID-19 samples, and they came from the United States, Italy and Spain.

The length of the CDR3 is 13 residues. The trim removed 4 bases at V and 7 bases at J, leaving 4 bases unmatched. The germline V gene has CDR1 SGHTA and CDR2 FQGNSA. In the original analysis: Nucleated cell number was recorded as an estimate derived from reference gene primer amplification. This table comes from immunoSEQ multiplex PCR, and its TCRdb copy is limited to in-frame clones, with some not included. V, J and clone size were drawn from that table, and D and trimming were deduced from the DNA. The table has approximately 65,000 clones, 85% to 90% seen once. The sequenced sample consisted of peripheral blood. V gene TRBV7-2 combines with J gene TRBJ1-2; 9 positions agree with TRBD1. The receptor's source is a man aged 45-60 years with acute or convalescent COVID-19. The CDR3 region is CASSSPTGGGYTF. As DNA, the CDR3 is TGTGCCAGCAGCTCACCGACAGGGGGTGGCTACACCTTC.